This TCR beta chain was recorded in a study of blood T cells in healthy people across ages. Primed by a sample-barcoded 5' primer and a J-beta primer mix, a second PCR proceeded for roughly 6 to 12 cycles. Using its own MiXCR run on the 5' RACE reads, TCRdb lists one record per CDR3 protein. The data contain around 790,000 distinct CDR3 sequences, 40% to 50% of them seen just once; the ten biggest clones take up nearly 20%. Per the germline V gene, CDR1 is SEHNR and CDR2 is FQNEAQ (reference sequence). V gave up 5 bases and J gave up 6 bases; unmatched junction bases: 23. This CDR3 has 19 amino acids. It was around 10 milliliters of peripheral blood that were drawn from each donor.

The chain joins TRBV7-9 to TRBJ2-7, with 9 bases lining up with TRBD2. Source material: blood. The origin of this receptor is a man in his sixties in good health. The CDR3, as DNA: TGTGCCAGCAGCCTGCTCGCGACCCTCCGGCTAGCGGGGACCTGCGAGCAGTACTTC. Translating gives CASSLLATLRLAGTCEQYF. Full variable domain (remainder filled in from reference TRBV7-9 and TRBJ2-7): DTGVSQNPRHKITKRGQNVTFRCDPISEHNRLYWYRQTLGQGPEFLTYFQNEAQLEKSRLLSDRFSAERPKGSFSTLEIQRTEQGDSAMYLCASSLLATLRLAGTCEQYFGPGTRLTVT.